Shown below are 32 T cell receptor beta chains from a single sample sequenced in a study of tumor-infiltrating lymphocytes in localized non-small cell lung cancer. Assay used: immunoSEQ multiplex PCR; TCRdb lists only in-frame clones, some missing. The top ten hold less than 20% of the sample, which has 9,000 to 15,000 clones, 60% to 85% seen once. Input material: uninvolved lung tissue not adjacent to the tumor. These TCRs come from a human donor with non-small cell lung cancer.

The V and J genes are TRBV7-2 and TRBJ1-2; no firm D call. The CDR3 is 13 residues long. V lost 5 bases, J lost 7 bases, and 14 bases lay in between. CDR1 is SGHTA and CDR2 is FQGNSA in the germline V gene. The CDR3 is CASSPQRPSGYTF. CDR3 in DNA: TGTGCCAGCAGCCCCCAGAGGCCTAGTGGCTACACCTTC.

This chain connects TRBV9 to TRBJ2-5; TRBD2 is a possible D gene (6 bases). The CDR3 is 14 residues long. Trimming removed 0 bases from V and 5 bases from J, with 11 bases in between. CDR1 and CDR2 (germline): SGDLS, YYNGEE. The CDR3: CASSVGLARETQYF. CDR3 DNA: TGTGCCAGCAGCGTAGGGCTAGCGCGGGAGACCCAGTACTTC.

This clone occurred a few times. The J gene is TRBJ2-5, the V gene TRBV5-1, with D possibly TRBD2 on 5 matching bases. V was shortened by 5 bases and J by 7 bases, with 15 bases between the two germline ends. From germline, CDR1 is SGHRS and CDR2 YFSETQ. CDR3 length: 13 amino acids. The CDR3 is CASRLEAGGTQYF. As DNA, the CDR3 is TGCGCCAGCAGACTGGAGGCTGGAGGGACCCAGTACTTC.

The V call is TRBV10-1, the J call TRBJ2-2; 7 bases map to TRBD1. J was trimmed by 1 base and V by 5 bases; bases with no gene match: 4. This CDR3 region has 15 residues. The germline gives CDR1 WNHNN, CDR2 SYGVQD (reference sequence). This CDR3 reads CASSPGQMNTGELFF. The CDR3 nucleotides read TGCGCCAGCAGTCCGGGACAGATGAACACCGGGGAGCTGTTTTTT.

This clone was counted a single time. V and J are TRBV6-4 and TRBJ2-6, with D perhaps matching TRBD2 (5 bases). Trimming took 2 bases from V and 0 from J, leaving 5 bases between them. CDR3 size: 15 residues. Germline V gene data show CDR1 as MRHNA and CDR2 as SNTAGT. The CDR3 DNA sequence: TGTGCCAGCAGTGACCGGGACTCTGGGGCCAACGTCCTGACTTTC. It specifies CASSDRDSGANVLTF.

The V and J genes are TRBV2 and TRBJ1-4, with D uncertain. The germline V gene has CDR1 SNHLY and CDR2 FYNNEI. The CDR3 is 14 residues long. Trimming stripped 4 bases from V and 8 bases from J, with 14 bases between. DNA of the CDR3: TGTGCCAGCAGTGGGGTCTCCCTGGGGGAAAAACTGTTTTTT. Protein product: CASSGVSLGEKLFF.

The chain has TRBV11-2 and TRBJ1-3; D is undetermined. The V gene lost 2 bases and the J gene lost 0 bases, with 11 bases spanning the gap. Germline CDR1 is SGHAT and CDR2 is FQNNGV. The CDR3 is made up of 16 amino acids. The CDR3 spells CASSLWLRGSGNTIYF. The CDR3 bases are TGTGCCAGCAGCTTATGGTTGCGGGGCTCTGGAAACACCATATATTTT.

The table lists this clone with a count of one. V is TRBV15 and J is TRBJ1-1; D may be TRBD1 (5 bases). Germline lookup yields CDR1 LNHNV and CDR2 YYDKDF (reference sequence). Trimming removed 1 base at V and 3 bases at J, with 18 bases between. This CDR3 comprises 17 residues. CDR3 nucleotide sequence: TGTGCCACCAGCAGAGCCGCCTTAAGACAGCGGGACACTGAAGCTTTCTTT. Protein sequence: CATSRAALRQRDTEAFF. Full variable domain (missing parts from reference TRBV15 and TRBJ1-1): DAMVIQNPRYQVTQFGKPVTLSCSQTLNHNVMYWYQQKSSQAPKLLFHYYDKDFNNEADTPDNFQSRRPNTSFCFLDIRSPGLGDTAMYLCATSRAALRQRDTEAFFGQGTRLTVV.

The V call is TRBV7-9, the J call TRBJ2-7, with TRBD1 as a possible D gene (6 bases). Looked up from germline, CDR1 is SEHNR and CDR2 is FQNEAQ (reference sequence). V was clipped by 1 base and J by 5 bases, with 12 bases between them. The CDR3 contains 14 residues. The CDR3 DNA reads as TGTGCCAGCAGCTTAGGGCAGGGGTACAACGAGCAGTACTTC. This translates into CASSLGQGYNEQYF. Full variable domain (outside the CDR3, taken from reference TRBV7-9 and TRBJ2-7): DTGVSQNPRHKITKRGQNVTFRCDPISEHNRLYWYRQTLGQGPEFLTYFQNEAQLEKSRLLSDRFSAERPKGSFSTLEIQRTEQGDSAMYLCASSLGQGYNEQYFGPGTRLTVT.

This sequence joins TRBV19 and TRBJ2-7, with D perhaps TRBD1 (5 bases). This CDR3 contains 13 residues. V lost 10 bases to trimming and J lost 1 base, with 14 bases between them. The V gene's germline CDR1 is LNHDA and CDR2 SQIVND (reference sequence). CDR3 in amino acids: CATLLTESYEQYF. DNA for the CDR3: TGTGCCACCCTACTGACAGAATCCTACGAGCAGTACTTC. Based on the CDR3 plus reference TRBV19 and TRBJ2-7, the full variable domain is DGGITQSPKYLFRKEGQNVTLSCEQNLNHDAMYWYRQDPGQGLRLIYYSQIVNDFQKGDIAEGYSVSREKKESFPLTVTSAQKNPTAFYLCATLLTESYEQYFGPGTRLTVT.

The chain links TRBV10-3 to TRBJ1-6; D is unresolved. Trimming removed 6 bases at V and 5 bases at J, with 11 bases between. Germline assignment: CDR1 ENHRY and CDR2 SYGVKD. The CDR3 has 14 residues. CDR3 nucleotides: TGTGCCATCAGGGTGGCACTGGATAATTCACCCCTCCACTTT. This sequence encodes CAIRVALDNSPLHF.

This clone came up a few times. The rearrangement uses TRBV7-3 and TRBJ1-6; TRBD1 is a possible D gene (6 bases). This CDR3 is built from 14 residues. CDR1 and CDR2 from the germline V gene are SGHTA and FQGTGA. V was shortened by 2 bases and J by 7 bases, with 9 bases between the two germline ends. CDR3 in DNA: TGTGCCAGCAGCTTATCAGGGGCCAATTCACCCCTCCACTTT. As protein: CASSLSGANSPLHF.

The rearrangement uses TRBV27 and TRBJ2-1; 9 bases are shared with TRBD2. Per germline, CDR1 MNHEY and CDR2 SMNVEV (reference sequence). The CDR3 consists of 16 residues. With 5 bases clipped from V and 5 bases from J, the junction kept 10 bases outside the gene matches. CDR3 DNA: TGTGCCAGCAGTCGACTAGCGGCCTCACACGACAATGAGCAGTTCTTC. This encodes CASSRLAASHDNEQFF.

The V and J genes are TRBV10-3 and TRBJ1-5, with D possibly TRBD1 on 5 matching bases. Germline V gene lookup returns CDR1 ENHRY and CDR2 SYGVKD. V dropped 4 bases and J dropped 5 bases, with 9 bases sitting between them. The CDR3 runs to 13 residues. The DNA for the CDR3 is TGTGCCATCAGTGGCCAGGGTCATCAGCCCCAGCATTTT. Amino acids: CAISGQGHQPQHF.

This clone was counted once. Here the CDR3 DNA reads TGTGCCATCAGTGAGTCTTTAGGGGTCAATCAGCCCCAGCATTTT. This codes for CAISESLGVNQPQHF. The chain employs TRBV10-3 and TRBJ1-5; D possibly corresponds to TRBD1 (5 bases). V was clipped by 0 bases and J by 3 bases, with 9 bases between them. Germline V gene sequence: CDR1 ENHRY, CDR2 SYGVKD. The CDR3 covers 15 residues.

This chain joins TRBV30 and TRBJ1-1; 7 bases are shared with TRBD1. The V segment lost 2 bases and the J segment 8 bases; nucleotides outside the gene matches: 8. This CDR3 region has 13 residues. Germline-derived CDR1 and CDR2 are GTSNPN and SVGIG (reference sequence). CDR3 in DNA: TGTGCCTGGAGTAGGACAGGAGGGTCAGAAGCTTTCTTT. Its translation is CAWSRTGGSEAFF.

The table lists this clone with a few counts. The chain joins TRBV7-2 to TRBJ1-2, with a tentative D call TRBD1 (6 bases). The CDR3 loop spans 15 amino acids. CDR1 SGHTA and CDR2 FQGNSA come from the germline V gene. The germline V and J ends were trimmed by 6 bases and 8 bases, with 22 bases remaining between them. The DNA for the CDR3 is TGTGCCAGCAGTTACCGTACAGGGTTCTCGGACGGCTACACCTTC. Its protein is CASSYRTGFSDGYTF.

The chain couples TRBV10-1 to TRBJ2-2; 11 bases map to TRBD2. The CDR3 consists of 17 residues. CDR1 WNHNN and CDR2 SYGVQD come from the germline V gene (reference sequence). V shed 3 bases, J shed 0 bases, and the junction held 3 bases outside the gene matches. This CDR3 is CASSEVAGGPNTGELFF. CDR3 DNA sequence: TGCGCCAGCAGTGAAGTAGCGGGAGGGCCGAACACCGGGGAGCTGTTTTTT.

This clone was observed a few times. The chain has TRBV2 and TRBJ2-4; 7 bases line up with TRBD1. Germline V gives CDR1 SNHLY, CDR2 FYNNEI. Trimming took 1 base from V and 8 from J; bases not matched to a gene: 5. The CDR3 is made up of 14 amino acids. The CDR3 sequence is CASSEGQGVDIQYF. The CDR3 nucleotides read TGTGCCAGCAGTGAAGGTCAGGGGGTGGACATTCAGTACTTC. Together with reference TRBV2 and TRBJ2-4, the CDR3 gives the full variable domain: EPEVTQTPSHQVTQMGQEVILRCVPISNHLYFYWYRQILGQKVEFLVSFYNNEISEKSEIFDDQFSVERPDGSNFTLKIRSTKLEDSAMYFCASSEGQGVDIQYFGAGTRLSVL.

The CDR3 DNA reads TGTGCCTGGAGTGTACAGGTCCAGGGCGAGCAGTACTTC. Amino acid sequence: CAWSVQVQGEQYF. The chain has TRBV30 and TRBJ2-7; tentatively, D is TRBD1 (5 bases). Germline values: CDR1 GTSNPN, CDR2 SVGIG (reference sequence). Deletions cut 0 bases from V and 6 bases from J, with 12 bases between. CDR3 length equals 13 residues.

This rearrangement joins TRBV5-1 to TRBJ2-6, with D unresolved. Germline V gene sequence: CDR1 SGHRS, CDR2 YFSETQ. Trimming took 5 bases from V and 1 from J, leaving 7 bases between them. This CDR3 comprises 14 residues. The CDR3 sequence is CASRKASGANVLTF. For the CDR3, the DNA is TGCGCCAGCAGAAAGGCATCTGGGGCCAACGTCCTGACTTTC.

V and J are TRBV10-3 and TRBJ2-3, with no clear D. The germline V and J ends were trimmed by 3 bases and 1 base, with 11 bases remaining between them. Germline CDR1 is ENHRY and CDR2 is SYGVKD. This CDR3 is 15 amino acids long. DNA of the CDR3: TGTGCCATCAGTGACAGACACGGAGGCACAGATACGCAGTATTTT. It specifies CAISDRHGGTDTQYF.

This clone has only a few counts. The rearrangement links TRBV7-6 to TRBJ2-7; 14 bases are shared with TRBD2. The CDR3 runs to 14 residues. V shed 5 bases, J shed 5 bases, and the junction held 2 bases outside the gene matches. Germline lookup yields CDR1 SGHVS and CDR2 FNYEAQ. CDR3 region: CASSGTSGSNEQYF. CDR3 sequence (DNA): TGTGCCAGCAGCGGGACTAGCGGGAGCAACGAGCAGTACTTC.

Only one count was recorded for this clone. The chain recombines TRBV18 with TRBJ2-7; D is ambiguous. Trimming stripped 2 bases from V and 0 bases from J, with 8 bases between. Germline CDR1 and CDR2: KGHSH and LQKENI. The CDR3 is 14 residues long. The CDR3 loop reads CASSPGQVSYEQYF. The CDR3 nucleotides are TGTGCCAGCTCACCAGGGCAGGTCTCCTACGAGCAGTACTTC.

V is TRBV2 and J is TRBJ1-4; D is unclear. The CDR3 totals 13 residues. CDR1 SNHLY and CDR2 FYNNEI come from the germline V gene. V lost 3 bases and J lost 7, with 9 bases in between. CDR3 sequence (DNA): TGTGCCAGCAGTGAGGGAGCAGGTGAAAAACTGTTTTTT. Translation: CASSEGAGEKLFF.

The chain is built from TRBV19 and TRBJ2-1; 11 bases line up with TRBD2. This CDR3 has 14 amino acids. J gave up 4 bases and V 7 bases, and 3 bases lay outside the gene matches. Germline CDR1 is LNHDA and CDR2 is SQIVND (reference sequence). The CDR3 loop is CASTIAGGYNEQFF. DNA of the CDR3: TGTGCCAGTACCATAGCGGGGGGGTACAATGAGCAGTTCTTC.

CDR3 residues: CASSSPGLVSLYQETQYF. The CDR3 region has the DNA TGTGCCAGCAGTTCGCCGGGACTAGTGTCCCTGTACCAAGAGACCCAGTACTTC. This sequence joins TRBV28 and TRBJ2-5, with 8 bases matching TRBD2. Germline CDR1 and CDR2: MDHEN and SYDVKM. V lost 4 bases, J lost 0 bases, and 13 bases stayed unmatched. CDR3 length: 18 residues.

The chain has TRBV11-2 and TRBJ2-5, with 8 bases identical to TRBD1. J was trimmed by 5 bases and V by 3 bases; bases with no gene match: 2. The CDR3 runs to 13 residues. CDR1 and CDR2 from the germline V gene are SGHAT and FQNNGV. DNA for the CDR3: TGTGCCAGCAGCTTGGACAGGGCGGAGACCCAGTACTTC. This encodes CASSLDRAETQYF.

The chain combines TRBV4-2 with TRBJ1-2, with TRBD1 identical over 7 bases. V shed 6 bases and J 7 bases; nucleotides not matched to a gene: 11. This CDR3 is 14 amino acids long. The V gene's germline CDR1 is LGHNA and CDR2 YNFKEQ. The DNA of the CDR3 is TGTGCCAGCAGTCCCGGCCACAGGGGCGGTGGCTACACCTTC. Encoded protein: CASSPGHRGGGYTF.

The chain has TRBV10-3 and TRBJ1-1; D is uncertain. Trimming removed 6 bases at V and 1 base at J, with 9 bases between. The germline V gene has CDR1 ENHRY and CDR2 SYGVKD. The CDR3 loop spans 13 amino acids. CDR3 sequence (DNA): TGTGCCATCAGACACCTCCAGAACACTGAAGCTTTCTTT. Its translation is CAIRHLQNTEAFF.

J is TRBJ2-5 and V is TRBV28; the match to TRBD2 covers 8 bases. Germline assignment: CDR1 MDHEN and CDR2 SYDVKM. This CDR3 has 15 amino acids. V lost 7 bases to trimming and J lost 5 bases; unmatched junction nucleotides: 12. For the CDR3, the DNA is TGTGCCAGCACCGATTCCCGGGGGGGGAGGGAGACCCAGTACTTC. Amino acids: CASTDSRGGRETQYF.

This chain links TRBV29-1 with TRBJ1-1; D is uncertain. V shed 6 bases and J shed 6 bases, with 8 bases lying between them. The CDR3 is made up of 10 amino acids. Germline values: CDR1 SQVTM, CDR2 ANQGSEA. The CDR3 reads CSVLRAEAFF. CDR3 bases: TGCAGCGTACTTCGGGCTGAAGCTTTCTTT. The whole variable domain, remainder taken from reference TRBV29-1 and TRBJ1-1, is SAVISQKPSRDICQRGTSLTIQCQVDSQVTMMFWYRQQPGQSLTLIATANQGSEATYESGFVIDKFPISRPNLTFSTLTVSNMSPEDSSIYLCSVLRAEAFFGQGTRLTVV.